What follows are 5 T cell receptor beta chains derived from one specimen sequenced in a study of T cell responses to AZD1222 COVID-19 vaccine. Produced via immunoSEQ multiplex PCR; TCRdb's table is partial and in-frame only. Of 170,000 or so clones in the sample, 75% to 90% were seen once. The material was peripheral blood, obtained on day 0 of AZD1222 vaccination. Every receptor here comes from an adult in good health.

This chain links TRBV4-2 with TRBJ2-7; 15 nucleotides line up with TRBD2. V lost 3 bases, J lost 2 bases, and 5 bases stayed unmatched. The V gene's germline CDR1 is LGHNA and CDR2 YNFKEQ. There are 17 residues in the CDR3. The CDR3 DNA reads TGTGCCAGCAGCCAGGGACTAGCGGGAGGTCCCCCCTACGAGCAGTACTTC. Its translation is CASSQGLAGGPPYEQYF.

CDR3 sequence (DNA): TGTGCCAGCAGTGAGACAGGGTCCACAGATACGCAGTATTTT. Translation gives CASSETGSTDTQYF. The chain couples TRBV6-1 to TRBJ2-3, with TRBD1 matching 7 bases. The CDR3 sequence is 14 residues long. The germline gives CDR1 MNHNS, CDR2 SASEGT. Unmatched junction bases numbered 2, after V lost 3 bases and J lost 2 bases.

The chain couples TRBV3-1 (or the pseudogene TRBV3-2) to TRBJ1-2; D gene unclear. Germline CDR1 and CDR2: LGHDT and YNNKEL (reference sequence). V lost 1 base and J 5 bases, leaving 5 bases between the germline ends. The CDR3 extends over 12 amino acids. The CDR3 region is CASSQVTYGYTF. DNA of the CDR3: TGTGCCAGCAGCCAAGTTACATATGGCTACACCTTC.

This chain links TRBV30 with TRBJ1-1; TRBD1 agrees at 10 bases. The germline CDR1 and CDR2 sequences are GTSNPN and SVGIG (reference sequence). Unmatched junction bases numbered 8, after V lost 2 bases and J lost 8 bases. The CDR3 sequence is 14 residues long. The CDR3 region is CAWSTMTGGLEAFF. As DNA, the CDR3 is TGTGCCTGGAGTACAATGACAGGGGGCCTGGAAGCTTTCTTT.

The chain combines TRBV2 with TRBJ2-1; no definite D call. Trimming took 2 bases from V and 3 from J, leaving 11 bases between them. The CDR3 is 15 residues long. Germline V gene data show CDR1 as SNHLY and CDR2 as FYNNEI. The CDR3 reads CASSEFERGYNEQFF. The CDR3 DNA reads TGTGCCAGCAGTGAATTCGAGAGAGGCTACAATGAGCAGTTCTTC.